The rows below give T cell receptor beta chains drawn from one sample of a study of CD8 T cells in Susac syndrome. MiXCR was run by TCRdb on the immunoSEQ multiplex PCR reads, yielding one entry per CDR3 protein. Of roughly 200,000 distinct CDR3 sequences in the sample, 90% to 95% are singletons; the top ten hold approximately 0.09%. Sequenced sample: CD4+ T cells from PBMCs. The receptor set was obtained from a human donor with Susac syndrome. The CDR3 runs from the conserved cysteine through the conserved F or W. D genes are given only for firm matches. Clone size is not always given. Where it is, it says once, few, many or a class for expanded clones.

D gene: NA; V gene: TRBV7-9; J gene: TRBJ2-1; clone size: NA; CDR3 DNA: TGTGCCAGCAGCTTACAGTATAGCTCCTACAATGAGCAGTTCTTC; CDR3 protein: CASSLQYSSYNEQFF
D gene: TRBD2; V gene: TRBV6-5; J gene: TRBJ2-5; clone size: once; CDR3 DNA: TGTGCCAGCAGTTACAGAGTCGGGAGCGGGGGGGCAGGAGAGACCCAGCACTTC; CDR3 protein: CASSYRVGSGGAGETQHF
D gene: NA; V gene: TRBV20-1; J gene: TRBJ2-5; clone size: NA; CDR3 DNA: TGCAGTGCTAGAGATCAGGGGGGCCGGTCCGAGACCCAGTACTTC; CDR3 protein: CSARDQGGRSETQYF
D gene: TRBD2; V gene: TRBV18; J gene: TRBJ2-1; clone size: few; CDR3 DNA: TGTGCCAGCTCATCGGGACTAGCGGGCGCTAATGAGCAGTTCTTC; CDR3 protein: CASSSGLAGANEQFF
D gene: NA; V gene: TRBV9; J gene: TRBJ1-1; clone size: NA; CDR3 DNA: TGTGCCAGCAGCGTAGTGGAAGGGACTGAAGCTTTCTTT; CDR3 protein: CASSVVEGTEAFF
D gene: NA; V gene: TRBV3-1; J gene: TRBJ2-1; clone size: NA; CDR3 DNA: TGTGCCAGCAGCCAAAGGCGGACCCCAGGAGACGATGAGCAGTTCTTC; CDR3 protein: CASSQRRTPGDDEQFF
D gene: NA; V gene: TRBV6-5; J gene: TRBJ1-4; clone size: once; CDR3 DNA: TGTGCCAGCAGTTCGTCAGGGTCTAATGAAAAACTGTTTTTT; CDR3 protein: CASSSSGSNEKLFF
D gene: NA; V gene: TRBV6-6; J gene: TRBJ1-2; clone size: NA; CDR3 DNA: TGTGCCAGCAGTTCCGGGACATTCGTGTCTGCCTTC; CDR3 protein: CASSSGTFVSAF
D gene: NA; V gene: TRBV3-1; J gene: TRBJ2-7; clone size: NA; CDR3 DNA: TGTGCCAGCAGCCAAGATGGACCCCGGGGCGAGCAGTACTTC; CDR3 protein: CASSQDGPRGEQYF
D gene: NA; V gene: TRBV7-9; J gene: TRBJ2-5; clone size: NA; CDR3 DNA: TGTGCCAGCAGCTTGGCTGTAGGAGAGACCCAGTACTTC; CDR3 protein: CASSLAVGETQYF
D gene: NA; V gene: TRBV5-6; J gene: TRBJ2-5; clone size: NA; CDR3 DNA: TGTGCCAGCAGCTTCGGAAGAGTTGGGGCTCAAGAGACCCAGTACTTC; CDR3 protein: CASSFGRVGAQETQYF
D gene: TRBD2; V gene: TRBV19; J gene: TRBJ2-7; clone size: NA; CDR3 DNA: TGTGCCAGTAACCCCGGGACTAGCGGGAGGCCCATCTTC; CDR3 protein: CASNPGTSGRPIF
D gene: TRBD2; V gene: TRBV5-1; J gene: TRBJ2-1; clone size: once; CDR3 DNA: TGCGCCAGCAGCCAAGGACTAGCTGGGCAGGCGAATGAGCAGTTCTTC; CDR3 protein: CASSQGLAGQANEQFF
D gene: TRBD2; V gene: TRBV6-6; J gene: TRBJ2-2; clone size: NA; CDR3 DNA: TGTGCCAGCAGTTACTCGAGGGAGGGGTACCCCGGGGAGCTGTTTTTT; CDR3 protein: CASSYSREGYPGELFF
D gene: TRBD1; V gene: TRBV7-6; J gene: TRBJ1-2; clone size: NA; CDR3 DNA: TGTGCCAGCAGCTCTTGGACAGGGGACTACTATGGCTACACCTTC; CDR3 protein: CASSSWTGDYYGYTF
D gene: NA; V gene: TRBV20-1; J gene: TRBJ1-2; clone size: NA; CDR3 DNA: TGCAGTATCCGACATCGCTATGGCTACACCTTC; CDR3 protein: CSIRHRYGYTF
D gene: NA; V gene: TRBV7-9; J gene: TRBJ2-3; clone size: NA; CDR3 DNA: TGTGCCAGCAGCTTATCCGGGACTCGAAGATCCAAAGATACGCAGTATTTT; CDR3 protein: CASSLSGTRRSKDTQYF
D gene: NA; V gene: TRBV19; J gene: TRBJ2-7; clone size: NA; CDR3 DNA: TGTGCCAGTAGTATGGTAGCGACCTACGAGCAGTACTTC; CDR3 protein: CASSMVATYEQYF
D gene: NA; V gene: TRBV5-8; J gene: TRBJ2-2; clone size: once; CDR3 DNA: TGTGCCAGCAGCTTGAGGGATAGGATCGGGGAGCTGTTTTTT; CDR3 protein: CASSLRDRIGELFF
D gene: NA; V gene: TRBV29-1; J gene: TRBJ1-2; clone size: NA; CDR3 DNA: TGCAGCGTTGATACCGGACATTATGATGGCTACACCTTC; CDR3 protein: CSVDTGHYDGYTF
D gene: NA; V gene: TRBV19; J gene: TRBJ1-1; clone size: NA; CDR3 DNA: TGTGCCAGTATTGGGGAGCACACTGAAGCTTTCTTT; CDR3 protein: CASIGEHTEAFF
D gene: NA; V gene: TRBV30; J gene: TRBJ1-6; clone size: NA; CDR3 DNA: TGTGCCTGGAGTGAGGGGTCTCCATCCTATAATTCACCCCTCCACTTT; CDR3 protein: CAWSEGSPSYNSPLHF
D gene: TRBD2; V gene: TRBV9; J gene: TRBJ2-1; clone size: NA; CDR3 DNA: TGTGCCAGCAGCGCCCCAATAGCGGGAGTGGGCAATGAGCAGTTCTTC; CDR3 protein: CASSAPIAGVGNEQFF
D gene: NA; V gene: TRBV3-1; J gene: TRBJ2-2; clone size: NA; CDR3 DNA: TGTGCCAGCAGCGAATTTACCGGGGAGCTGTTTTTT; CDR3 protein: CASSEFTGELFF
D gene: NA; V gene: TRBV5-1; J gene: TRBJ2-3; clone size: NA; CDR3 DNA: TGCGCCAGCAGCCGAGCGCGAGATACGCAGTATTTT; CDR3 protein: CASSRARDTQYF
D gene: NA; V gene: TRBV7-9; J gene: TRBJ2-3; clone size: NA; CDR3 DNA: TGTGCCAGCAGCTTATCAGGAAAGAGAGATACGCAGTATTTT; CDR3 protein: CASSLSGKRDTQYF
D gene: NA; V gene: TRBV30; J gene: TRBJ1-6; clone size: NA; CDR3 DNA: TGTGCCTGGAGTGTACCAGCGAGACCCCTCCACTTT; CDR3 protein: CAWSVPARPLHF
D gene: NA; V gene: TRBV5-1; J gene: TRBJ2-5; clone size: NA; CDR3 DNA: TGCGCCAGCAGCTTGGTGGCAGGCACCCAAGAGACCCAGTACTTC; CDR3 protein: CASSLVAGTQETQYF
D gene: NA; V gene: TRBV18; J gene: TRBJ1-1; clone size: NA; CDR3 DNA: TGTGCCAGCTCACCGGGAACAGGGAAACAGGGTGAAGCTTTCTTT; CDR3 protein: CASSPGTGKQGEAFF
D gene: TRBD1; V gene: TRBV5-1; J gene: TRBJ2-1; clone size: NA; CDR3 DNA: TGCGCCAGCAGCTTGCGACAGGGTGTTGGCGATGAGCAGTTCTTC; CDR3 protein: CASSLRQGVGDEQFF
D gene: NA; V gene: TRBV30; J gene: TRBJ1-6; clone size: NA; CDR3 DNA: TGTGCCTGGAGTGTAGGGTCCGGGGATTCACCCCTCCACTTT; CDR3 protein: CAWSVGSGDSPLHF
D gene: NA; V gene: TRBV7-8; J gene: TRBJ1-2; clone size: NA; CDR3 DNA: TGTGCCAGCAGCTCGCCAGGGAGTGGCTACACCTTC; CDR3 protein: CASSSPGSGYTF
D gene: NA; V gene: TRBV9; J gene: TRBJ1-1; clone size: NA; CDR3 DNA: TGTGCCAGCAGCCCTTTGGAAAACACTGAAGCTTTCTTT; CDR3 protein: CASSPLENTEAFF
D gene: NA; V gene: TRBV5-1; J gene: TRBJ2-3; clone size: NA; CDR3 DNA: TGCGCCAGCGGAATACAGGGACTCACAGATACGCAGTATTTT; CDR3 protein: CASGIQGLTDTQYF
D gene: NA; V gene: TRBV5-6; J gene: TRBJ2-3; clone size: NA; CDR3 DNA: TGTGCCAGCAGCTTGGCCGTCCCAGATACGCAGTATTTT; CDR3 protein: CASSLAVPDTQYF
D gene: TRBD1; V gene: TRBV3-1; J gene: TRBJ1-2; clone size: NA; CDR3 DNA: TGTGCCAGCAGCCAAGAAGGGACAGGGGCTAACTATGGCTACACCTTC; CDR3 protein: CASSQEGTGANYGYTF
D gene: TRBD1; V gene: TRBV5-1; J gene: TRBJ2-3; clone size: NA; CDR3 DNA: TGCGCCAGCAGCACATCCGGGACAGGGCTTGGAGATACGCAGTATTTT; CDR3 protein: CASSTSGTGLGDTQYF
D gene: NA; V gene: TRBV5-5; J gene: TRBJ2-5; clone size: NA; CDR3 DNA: TGTGCCAGCAGCTTTACGGCGGATTTTCAAGAGACCCAGTACTTC; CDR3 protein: CASSFTADFQETQYF
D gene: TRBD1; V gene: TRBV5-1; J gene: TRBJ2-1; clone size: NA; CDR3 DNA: TGCGCCAGCAGCTCCTATGGGGACAGTTCCACCAATGAGCAGTTCTTC; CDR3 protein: CASSSYGDSSTNEQFF
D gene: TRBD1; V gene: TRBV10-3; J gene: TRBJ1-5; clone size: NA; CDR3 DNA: TGTGCCATCAGCCCAAGTCCGGGACAGGGGGGTCAGCCCCAGCATTTT; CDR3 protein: CAISPSPGQGGQPQHF
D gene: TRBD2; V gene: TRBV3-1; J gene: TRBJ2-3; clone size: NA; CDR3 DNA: TGTGCCAGCAGCCGTTTAGCGGGTCGGGCAGATACGCAGTATTTT; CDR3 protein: CASSRLAGRADTQYF
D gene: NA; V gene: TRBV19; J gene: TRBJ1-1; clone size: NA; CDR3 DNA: TGTGCCAGTAGTTTCCGGGAGACCGAAGCTTTCTTT; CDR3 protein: CASSFRETEAFF
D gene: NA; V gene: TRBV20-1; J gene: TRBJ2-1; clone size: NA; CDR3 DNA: TGCAGTGTAATACAGGGTTTGTACAATGAGCAGTTCTTC; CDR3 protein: CSVIQGLYNEQFF
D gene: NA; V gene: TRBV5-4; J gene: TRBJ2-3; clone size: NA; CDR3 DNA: TGTGCCAGCAGTAAGGTTATTAGCACAGATACGCAGTATTTT; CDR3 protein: CASSKVISTDTQYF
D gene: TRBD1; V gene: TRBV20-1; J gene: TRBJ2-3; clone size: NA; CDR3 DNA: TGCAGTGCTAGAGATTGGGGACAGGCTGGTAGCACAGATACGCAGTATTTT; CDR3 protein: CSARDWGQAGSTDTQYF
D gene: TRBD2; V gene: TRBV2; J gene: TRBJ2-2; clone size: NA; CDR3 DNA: TGTGCCAGCATCAGGAGCGGGAGAGGGAACACCGGGGAGCTGTTTTTT; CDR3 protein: CASIRSGRGNTGELFF
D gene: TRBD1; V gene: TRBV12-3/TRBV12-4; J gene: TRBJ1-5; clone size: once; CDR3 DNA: TGTGCCAGCAGTTTAGACGACAGGGGGGGTAATCAGCCCCAGCATTTT; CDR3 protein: CASSLDDRGGNQPQHF
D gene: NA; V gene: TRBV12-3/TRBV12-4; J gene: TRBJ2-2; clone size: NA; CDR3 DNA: TGTGCCAGCCGCGCTGGGGGCTCCGGGGAGCTGTTTTTT; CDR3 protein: CASRAGGSGELFF
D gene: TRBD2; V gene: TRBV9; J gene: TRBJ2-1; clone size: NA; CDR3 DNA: TGTGCCAGCAGCGTTCTCGGACTAGCTTACAATGAGCAGTTCTTC; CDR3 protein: CASSVLGLAYNEQFF
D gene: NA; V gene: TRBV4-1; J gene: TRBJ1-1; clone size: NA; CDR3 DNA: TGCGCCAGCAGCCAAGATCCCAGGAACACTGAAGCTTTCTTT; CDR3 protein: CASSQDPRNTEAFF
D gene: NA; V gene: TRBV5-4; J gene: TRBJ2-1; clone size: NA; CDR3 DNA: TGTGCCAGCAGGGGTCAAGGCTCCTACAATGAGCAGTTCTTC; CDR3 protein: CASRGQGSYNEQFF
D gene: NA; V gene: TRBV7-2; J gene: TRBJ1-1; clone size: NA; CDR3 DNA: TGTGCCAGCAGCTTACAGGGGTGGGACACTGAAGCTTTCTTT; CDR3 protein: CASSLQGWDTEAFF
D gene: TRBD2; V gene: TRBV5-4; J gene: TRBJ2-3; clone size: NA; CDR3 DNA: TGTGCCAGCAGCTTGGATAAGCGGGGGGGCACAGATACGCAGTATTTT; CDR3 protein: CASSLDKRGGTDTQYF
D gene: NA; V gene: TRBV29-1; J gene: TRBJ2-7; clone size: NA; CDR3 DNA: TGCAGCGTTGGGAGTCAGAGGGGAAAGACAGACGAGCAGTACTTC; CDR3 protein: CSVGSQRGKTDEQYF
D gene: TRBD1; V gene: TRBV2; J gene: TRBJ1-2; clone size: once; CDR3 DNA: TGTGCCAGCACCACGGGACAGGGGGCCTATGGCTACACCTTC; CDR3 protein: CASTTGQGAYGYTF
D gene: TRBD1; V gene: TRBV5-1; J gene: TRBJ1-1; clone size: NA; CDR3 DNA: TGCGCCAGCAGCTGGGGTGCCGACAGGGGGGCTGAAGCTTTCTTT; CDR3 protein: CASSWGADRGAEAFF
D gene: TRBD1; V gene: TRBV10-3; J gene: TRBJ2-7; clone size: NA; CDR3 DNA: TGTGCCATCAGTGACGGCGGACAGGGGGCAGGCGAGCAGTACTTC; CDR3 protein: CAISDGGQGAGEQYF
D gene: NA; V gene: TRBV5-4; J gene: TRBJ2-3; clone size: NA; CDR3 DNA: TGTGCCAGCAGCTTGGGTTCTAAGCGCTCTTCCCCAGATACGCAGTATTTT; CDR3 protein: CASSLGSKRSSPDTQYF
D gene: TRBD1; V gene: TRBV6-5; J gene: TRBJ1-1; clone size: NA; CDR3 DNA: TGTGCCAGCAGGGGGGGGACAGTTTGGACTGAAGCTTTCTTT; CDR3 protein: CASRGGTVWTEAFF
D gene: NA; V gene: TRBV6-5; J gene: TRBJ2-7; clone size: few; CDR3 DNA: TGTGCCAGCAGTTACTCGAGGCAAGGGGGTGTGGAGCAGTACTTC; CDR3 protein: CASSYSRQGGVEQYF